There are many counts of the clone carrying this T cell receptor beta chain. The antigen is not known. Disease duration under 2 months; hyperthyroidism patients were aged 18 to 65. Researchers barred patients who had uncontrolled infection, other autoimmune disease, pregnancy or lactation. The entry originates in a study of T cells in Graves' hyperthyroidism and ophthalmopathy. Study results and limitations: Prediction of ophthalmopathy progression came a median around 6 months pre-onset. Among thyroid clonotypes expanded above 0.001, most also appeared in blood.

The germline gives CDR1 MDHEN, CDR2 SYDVKM. Trimming removed 5 bases from V and 2 bases from J, with 3 bases in between. This CDR3 contains 11 residues. Amplification of TCR beta CDR3 regions used RNA as the template. Initially, a first-round RT-PCR of the TCR CDR3 employed the HTBI primer set. One entry per CDR3 protein, called by TCRdb with MiXCR from the multiplex PCR reads. The sample has roughly 700,000 distinct CDR3 sequences, just over 35% seen once. Sequenced: blood. The receptor's source is a woman aged 40 to 55 with Graves' hyperthyroidism. The rearrangement joins TRBV28 to TRBJ1-1; no definite D call. The CDR3 DNA reads TGTGCCAGCAGTGATAACACTGAAGCTTTCTTT. Translation: CASSDNTEAFF.